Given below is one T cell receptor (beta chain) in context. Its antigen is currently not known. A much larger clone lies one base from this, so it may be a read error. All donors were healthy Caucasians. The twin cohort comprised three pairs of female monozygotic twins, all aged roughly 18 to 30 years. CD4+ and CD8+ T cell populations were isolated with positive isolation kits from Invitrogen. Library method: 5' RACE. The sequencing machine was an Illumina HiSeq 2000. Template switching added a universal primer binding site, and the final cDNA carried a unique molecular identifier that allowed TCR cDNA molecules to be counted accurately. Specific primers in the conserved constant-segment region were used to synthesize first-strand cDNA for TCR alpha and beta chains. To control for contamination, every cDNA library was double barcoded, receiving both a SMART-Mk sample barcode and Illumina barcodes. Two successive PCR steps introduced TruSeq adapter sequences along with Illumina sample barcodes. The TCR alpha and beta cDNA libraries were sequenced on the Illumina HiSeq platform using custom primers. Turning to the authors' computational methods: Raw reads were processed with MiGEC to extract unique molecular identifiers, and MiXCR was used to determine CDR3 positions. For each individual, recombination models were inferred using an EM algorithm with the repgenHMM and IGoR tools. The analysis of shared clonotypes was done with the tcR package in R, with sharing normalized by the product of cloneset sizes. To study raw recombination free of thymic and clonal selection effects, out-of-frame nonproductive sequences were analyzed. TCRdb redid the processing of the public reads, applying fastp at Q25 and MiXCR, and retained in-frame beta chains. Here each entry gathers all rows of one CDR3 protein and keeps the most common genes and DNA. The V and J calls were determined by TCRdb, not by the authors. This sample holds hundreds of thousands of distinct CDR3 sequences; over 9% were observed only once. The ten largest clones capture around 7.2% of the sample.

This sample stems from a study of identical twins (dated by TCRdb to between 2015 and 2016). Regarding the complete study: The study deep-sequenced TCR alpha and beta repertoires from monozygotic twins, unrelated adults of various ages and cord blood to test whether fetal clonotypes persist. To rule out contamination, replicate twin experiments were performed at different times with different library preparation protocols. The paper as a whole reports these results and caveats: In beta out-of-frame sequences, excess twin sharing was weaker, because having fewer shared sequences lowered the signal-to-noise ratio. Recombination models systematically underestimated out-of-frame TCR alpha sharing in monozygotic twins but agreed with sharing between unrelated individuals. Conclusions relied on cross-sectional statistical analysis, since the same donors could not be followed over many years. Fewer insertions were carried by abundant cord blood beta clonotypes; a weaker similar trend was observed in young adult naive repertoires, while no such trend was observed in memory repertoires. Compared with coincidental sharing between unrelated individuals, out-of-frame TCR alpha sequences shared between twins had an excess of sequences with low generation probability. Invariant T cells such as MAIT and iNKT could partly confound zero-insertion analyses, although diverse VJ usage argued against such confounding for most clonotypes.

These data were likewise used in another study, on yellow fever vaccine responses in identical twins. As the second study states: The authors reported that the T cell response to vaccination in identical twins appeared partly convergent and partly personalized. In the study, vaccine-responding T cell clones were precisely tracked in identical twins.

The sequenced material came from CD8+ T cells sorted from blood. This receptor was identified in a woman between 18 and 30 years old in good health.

The sequenced DNA is TGCGCCAGAGATCCGGGACAGAACACCGGGGAGCTGTTTTTT. It specifies CARDPGQNTGELFF. The chain uses TRBV5-1 and TRBJ2-2, and possibly TRBD1, on 6 matching bases. CDR1 SGHRS and CDR2 YFSETQ are derived from the germline V gene. CDR3 length: 14 amino acids, cysteine to phenylalanine. The entry retains the CDR3 DNA only, 42 bases that are in frame from base 1. Trimming takes 8 bases from V and 1 base from J, and the germline ends sit 12 bases apart.